This entry lists 13 T cell receptor beta chains sequenced from one sample in a study of blood T cells in healthy people across ages. Sample-barcoded 5' priming and a J-beta primer mix drove a second PCR of roughly 6 to 12 cycles. TCRdb reanalysed the 5' RACE reads using MiXCR and keeps one entry per CDR3 protein. The sample shows about 1,500,000 distinct CDR3 sequences, approximately 40% of them seen only once. The sample consisted of blood. These receptors all come from a woman between 18 and 30 years old in good health.

This clonotype occurred a few times. One end of the junction is discordant with germline, which a read error may explain. The chain is built from TRBV6-1 and TRBJ2-7; TRBD2 aligns across 11 bases. Germline lookup yields CDR1 MNHNS and CDR2 SASEGT. The CDR3 is 15 residues long. CDR3 residues: CASDPLAGAAYEQYF. In DNA, the CDR3 is TGTGCCAGCGACCCACTAGCGGGGGCCGCCTACGAGCAGTACTTT.

The chain employs TRBV29-1 and TRBJ2-7; D unclear. CDR1 and CDR2 from the germline V gene are SQVTM and ANQGSEA. There are 12 residues in the CDR3. The ends were cut back, 5 bases at V and 0 bases at J, with 8 bases in the middle. CDR3 nucleotides: TGCAGCGTTTCGGCGAGCTCCTACGAGCAGTACTTC. This gives the protein CSVSASSYEQYF.

The chain links TRBV20-1 to TRBJ2-7; the match to TRBD2 covers 8 bases. In germline, CDR1 is DFQATT, CDR2 SNEGSKA (reference sequence). Germline trimming cut 2 bases from V and 1 base from J; bases unmatched to any gene: 10. This CDR3 has 16 residues. The CDR3 spells CSARIPGREGSYEQYF. CDR3 DNA sequence: TGCAGTGCTAGAATCCCGGGTCGGGAGGGGTCCTACGAGCAGTACTTC.

The V and J genes are TRBV2 and TRBJ2-7, with 8 positions matching TRBD2. Germline V CDR1 and CDR2: SNHLY, FYNNEI. The CDR3 has 17 amino acids. Losses at the gene ends were 7 bases for V and 0 bases for J; bases not matched to a gene: 14. DNA of the CDR3: TGTGCCAGCACCCCGATAAATGTAGCGGGGAGCTCCTACGAGCAGTACTTC. It translates to CASTPINVAGSSYEQYF.

This clonotype has just a few counts. The chain has TRBV29-1 and TRBJ1-2, with 7 bases that match TRBD1. V trimming: 6 bases; J trimming: 6 bases; junction bases outside the gene matches: 10. The CDR3 is 13 amino acids. Germline CDR1 is SQVTM and CDR2 is ANQGSEA. The CDR3 coding sequence is TGCAGCGTGCTGACAGGGCAGGGGGATGGCTACACCTTC. Translation gives CSVLTGQGDGYTF.

V and J are TRBV4-1 and TRBJ2-5, with D perhaps given as TRBD1 or TRBD2 (6 bases each). With 1 base removed from V and 4 bases from J, the gap between germline ends came to 10 bases. Germline CDR1 reads MGHRA; CDR2 reads YSYEKL. The CDR3 is 14 amino acids. The CDR3 loop reads CASSQVKGGETQYF. The DNA for the CDR3 is TGCGCCAGCAGCCAAGTTAAGGGGGGAGAGACCCAGTACTTC.

The V call is TRBV7-9, the J call TRBJ2-5, with 10 bases matching TRBD2. The CDR3 covers 17 residues. Per the germline V gene, CDR1 is SEHNR and CDR2 is FQNEAQ (reference sequence). V lost 1 base, J lost 4 bases, and 9 bases stayed unmatched. The CDR3 reads CASSLGISQREGETQYF. The CDR3 DNA is TGTGCCAGCAGCTTAGGCATATCCCAGCGGGAGGGAGAGACCCAGTACTTC.

In this sample, this clonotype turned up a few times. The chain joins TRBV20-1 to TRBJ2-3; no clear D. The V end lost 3 bases, the J end lost 7 bases, and 5 bases lay between the germline ends. CDR3 length: 10 amino acids. Germline assignment: CDR1 DFQATT and CDR2 SNEGSKA (reference sequence). The CDR3 loop is CSASFNTQYF. In DNA form, the CDR3 reads TGCAGTGCTAGTTTTAATACGCAGTATTTT.

The gene calls are TRBV20-1 and TRBJ2-4; D gene unclear. Trimming cost V 6 bases and J 1 base, with 16 bases left between them. CDR1 and CDR2 (germline): DFQATT, SNEGSKA (reference sequence). CDR3 size: 15 residues. The CDR3 nucleotides are TGCAGTGCCCTTAGGCGGCATGGGGCCAAAAACATTCAGTACTTC. This translates into CSALRRHGAKNIQYF.

This chain connects TRBV5-5 to TRBJ1-1; D possibly corresponds to TRBD1 (5 bases). The CDR3 runs to 15 residues. Trimming removed 7 bases from V and 5 bases from J, with 21 bases in between. Germline CDR1 reads SGHKS; CDR2 reads YYEKEE (reference sequence). The CDR3 sequence is CASSSLRQGGTEAFF. The CDR3 coding sequence is TGTGCCAGCTCCTCGCTCCGCCAGGGTGGTACTGAAGCTTTCTTT. Using reference TRBV5-5 and TRBJ1-1 for the parts outside the CDR3, the full variable domain is DAGVTQSPTHLIKTRGQQVTLRCSPISGHKSVSWYQQVLGQGPQFIFQYYEKEERGRGNFPDRFSARQFPNYSSELNVNALLLGDSALYLCASSSLRQGGTEAFFGQGTRLTVV.

The chain carries TRBV12-3 or TRBV12-4 and TRBJ2-3, with D perhaps TRBD2 (6 bases). The ends were cut back, 8 bases at V and 3 bases at J, with 18 bases in the middle. CDR3 length: 15 residues. CDR3 sequence (DNA): TGTGCCAGCGTGGCTCGCGGGGATGTTACAGATACGCAGTATTTT. Its protein is CASVARGDVTDTQYF.

This clonotype has a handful of counts. V and J are TRBV5-1 and TRBJ2-5, with unresolved D. The V and J ends lost 0 bases and 11 bases respectively, with 23 bases between them. Germline lookup yields CDR1 SGHRS and CDR2 YFSETQ. The length of the CDR3 is 16 residues. The CDR3 DNA follows: TGCGCCAGCAGCTTGGTTGGCGGTTCCTTGAAAAATGAGCAGTACTTC. Protein: CASSLVGGSLKNEQYF.

This clonotype was counted a few times. A read error may account for a junction end that differs from germline. The CDR3 DNA is TGCAGCGTGGCTGGGGTCAGAACAGATGCGCAGTATTTT. Translated: CSVAGVRTDAQYF. This sequence joins TRBV29-1 and TRBJ2-3; D is ambiguous. The CDR3 is made up of 13 amino acids. From germline, CDR1 is SQVTM and CDR2 ANQGSEA.